A single sample gave rise to the 30 T cell receptor beta chains below, sequenced in a study of post-analysis software for immune sequencing data. These receptors are not linked to any known antigen. Prepared TCR beta cDNA libraries contained unique molecular identifiers. MiXCR, applied by TCRdb to the PCR reads, yields one record per CDR3 protein. The data contain roughly 800,000 distinct CDR3 sequences, around 27% of them singletons. Study-level points and caveats: In patients, TRBV5-6, TRBV5-1 and TRBV20-1 belonged to roughly five TRBV segments found more frequently than in controls.

Sequencing was done on a sample of blood. The receptors were gathered from a girl aged 5 to 17 with multiple sclerosis.

About this clonotype: This may be a read error: a much more frequent sequence differs by one nucleotide. The chain carries TRBV10-3 and TRBJ1-2; 7 nucleotides line up with TRBD1. V shed 6 bases and J 4 bases; nucleotides not matched to a gene: 8. CDR1 ENHRY and CDR2 SYGVKD come from the germline V gene. This CDR3 spans 14 amino acids. CDR3 sequence reads: CAISRDRDPYGYTF. CDR3 coding DNA: TGTGCCATCAGCCGCGACAGGGACCCCTATGGCTACACCTTC.

The chain uses TRBV7-2 and TRBJ1-2; D not resolved. Trimming removed 1 base at V and 8 bases at J, with 14 bases between. The CDR3 runs to 14 residues. The germline V gene encodes CDR1 SGHTA and CDR2 FQGNSA. CDR3 loop: CASSLGTALKGYTF. The CDR3 DNA reads as TGTGCCAGCAGCTTAGGTACAGCTCTAAAGGGCTACACCTTC.

The genes are TRBV5-1 and TRBJ2-3, with TRBD2 identical over 11 bases. There are 17 residues in the CDR3. V dropped 0 bases and J dropped 4; count of bases not matched to a gene: 7. CDR1 SGHRS and CDR2 YFSETQ come from the germline V gene. CDR3 bases: TGCGCCAGCAGCTTGGGGGGACTAGCGGCGGCGGCAGATACGCAGTATTTT. Residues: CASSLGGLAAAADTQYF.

The gene calls are TRBV14 and TRBJ2-5; tentatively, D is TRBD2 (5 bases). The last part of the DNA fits TRBJ2-7 better; the J call may be wrong. Germline V CDR1 and CDR2: SGHDN, FVKESK. This CDR3 is built from 15 residues. The CDR3 nucleotides are TGTGCCAGCAGCCAAGACGGGCTAGCAGATTACGAGCAGTACTTC. Protein: CASSQDGLADYEQYF.

The chain links TRBV6-4 to TRBJ2-2, with D perhaps TRBD1 (5 bases). V was clipped by 4 bases and J by 1 base, with 10 bases between them. Germline assignment: CDR1 MRHNA and CDR2 SNTAGT. CDR3 length equals 15 residues. DNA for the CDR3: TGTGCCAGCAGTGCTTACGGACAGAACACCGGGGAGCTGTTTTTT. Amino acid sequence: CASSAYGQNTGELFF.

J is TRBJ2-6 and V is TRBV3-1; 9 nucleotides agree with TRBD1. Trimming removed 4 bases from V and 9 bases from J; junction bases left unmatched: 4. CDR3 length: 14 amino acids. CDR1 is LGHDT and CDR2 is YNNKEL in the germline V gene (reference sequence). The CDR3 DNA is TGTGCCAGCAGCCCGGGACAGGGTGACAACGTCCTGACTTTC. It is translated as CASSPGQGDNVLTF.

The chain combines TRBV29-1 with TRBJ1-1, with D hard to call. The V gene's germline CDR1 is SQVTM and CDR2 ANQGSEA. V was trimmed by 4 bases and J by 0 bases, leaving 9 bases between them. The CDR3 sequence is 13 residues long. In nucleotides, the CDR3 is TGCAGCGTTGGCCCAATGATGAACACTGAAGCTTTCTTT. Translated, it gives CSVGPMMNTEAFF.

This chain connects TRBV20-1 to TRBJ2-1; the D gene is possibly TRBD1 (7 bases). Germline V gene lookup returns CDR1 DFQATT and CDR2 SNEGSKA (reference sequence). V was shortened by 8 bases and J by 8 bases, with 16 bases between the two germline ends. The CDR3 is 12 residues long. Here the CDR3 DNA reads TGCAGTCCGGGACAGCGGGCGGATGAGCAGTTCTTC. Encoded protein: CSPGQRADEQFF.

This clonotype was counted between two and nine times. One junction end disagrees with the germline gene, perhaps due to a read error. The chain employs TRBV5-5 and TRBJ2-3, with 9 bases identical to TRBD1. Germline CDR1 SGHKS, CDR2 YYEKEE (reference sequence). The CDR3 loop spans 16 amino acids. The CDR3 region has the DNA TGTGTCAGCAGCTTGACAGGGGGGATCTTCACAGATACGCAGTATTTT. Translating gives CVSSLTGGIFTDTQYF.

This clonotype was counted between two and nine times. The V gene is TRBV6-5, the J gene TRBJ2-7; 11 positions match TRBD2. Germline values: CDR1 MNHEY, CDR2 SVGAGI. The V segment lost 1 base and the J segment 5 bases; nucleotides outside the gene matches: 4. The CDR3 sequence is 15 residues long. CDR3 nucleotides: TGTGCCAGCAGTTACTACGGGACTAGCGGTAACGAGCAGTACTTC. It specifies CASSYYGTSGNEQYF.

This clonotype was seen many times. This chain uses TRBV4-3 with TRBJ1-2, with 10 bases aligning to TRBD1. From germline, CDR1 is LGHNA and CDR2 YSLEER. V lost 3 bases to trimming and J lost 4 bases; unmatched junction nucleotides: 5. CDR3 length equals 15 residues. DNA of the CDR3: TGCGCCAGCAGCCAGACCGGGACAGGGGCCTATGGCTACACCTTC. Amino acids: CASSQTGTGAYGYTF.

This chain connects TRBV28 to TRBJ1-4; D remains ambiguous. CDR1 MDHEN and CDR2 SYDVKM come from the germline V gene. The CDR3 has 15 residues. V dropped 7 bases and J dropped 0 bases, with 12 bases sitting between them. The CDR3 DNA reads TGTGCCAGCACCCGCGGTCGTTCAACTAATGAAAAACTGTTTTTT. Translation gives CASTRGRSTNEKLFF.

This clonotype was detected many times. The chain links TRBV20-1 to TRBJ2-4; D is uncertain. The CDR3 extends over 14 amino acids. Between the trimmed V and J ends, which lost 1 base and 1 base, there was a span of 8 bases. Per germline, CDR1 DFQATT and CDR2 SNEGSKA (reference sequence). In DNA, the CDR3 is TGCAGTGCTAGAGTGTATCTCGCCAAAAACATTCAGTACTTC. This gives the protein CSARVYLAKNIQYF.

This rearrangement joins TRBV29-1 to TRBJ1-1, with D possibly TRBD1 on 5 matching bases. Germline V gene lookup returns CDR1 SQVTM and CDR2 ANQGSEA. The length of the CDR3 is 10 residues. Trimming stripped 8 bases from V and 7 bases from J, with 11 bases between. The chain's CDR3 is CSPWDGEAFF. CDR3 DNA: TGCAGCCCATGGGACGGTGAAGCTTTCTTT.

This clonotype was detected a few times. The chain joins TRBV27 to TRBJ1-2; 8 positions match TRBD1. V shed 4 bases and J 8 bases; nucleotides not matched to a gene: 12. Germline V gives CDR1 MNHEY, CDR2 SMNVEV (reference sequence). CDR3 length: 15 residues. The CDR3, as DNA: TGTGCCAGCAGTTCCCGAGGGACAGGACCTAGGGGCTACACCTTC. It is translated as CASSSRGTGPRGYTF.

J is TRBJ2-7 and V is TRBV20-1; tentatively, D is TRBD1 or TRBD2 (6 bases each). This CDR3 comprises 12 residues. V was cut by 5 bases and J by 4 bases, with 12 bases left in between. Germline CDR1 reads DFQATT; CDR2 reads SNEGSKA (reference sequence). The CDR3 nucleotides read TGCAGTGCTCCGAGGGGGGTTTACGAGCAGTACTTC. It is translated as CSAPRGVYEQYF.

This clonotype was seen just once. Its ends do not fully match the called genes, so a read error is possible. The chain couples TRBV20-1 to TRBJ2-5; D gene ambiguous. Germline CDR1 DFQATT, CDR2 SNEGSKA (reference sequence). This CDR3 has 13 residues. CDR3 bases: TGCAGTGCTAGGGACGACACCCAAGACACCCAGTACTTC. Residues: CSARDDTQDTQYF.

The chain recombines TRBV25-1 with TRBJ1-1; 8 nucleotides line up with TRBD1. Germline CDR1 reads MGHDK; CDR2 reads SYGVNS. V trimming: 6 bases; J trimming: 8 bases; junction bases outside the gene matches: 11. This CDR3 region has 14 residues. CDR3 DNA sequence: TGTGCCAGCAGGGAAACAGGGGGGACCCCCGAAGCTTTCTTT. This codes for CASRETGGTPEAFF.

The V gene is TRBV4-3, the J gene TRBJ1-2; D gene unclear. Germline CDR1 LGHNA, CDR2 YSLEER. CDR3 length equals 14 residues. Trimming took 0 bases from V and 4 from J, leaving 9 bases between them. The CDR3 DNA sequence: TGCGCCAGCAGCCAAGAGGTCGCGTTCTATGGCTACACCTTC. This gives the protein CASSQEVAFYGYTF.

There are a few counts of this clonotype. This rearrangement joins TRBV27 to TRBJ2-7; 8 nucleotides align to TRBD2. This CDR3 has 13 amino acids. CDR1 and CDR2 (germline): MNHEY, SMNVEV (reference sequence). The ends lost 8 bases at V and 5 bases at J; junction bases unmatched: 8. Written as DNA, the CDR3 is TGTGCCAGCTCTCCGGGAGGGCCCCACGAGCAGTACTTC. Amino acids: CASSPGGPHEQYF.

V gene TRBV12-3 or TRBV12-4 combines with J gene TRBJ1-5; D gene unclear. CDR3 size: 15 residues. V was trimmed by 2 bases and J by 3 bases, leaving 11 bases between them. The CDR3 loop is CASSLSSGDNQPQHF. The DNA for the CDR3 is TGTGCCAGCAGTTTAAGCTCTGGGGACAATCAGCCCCAGCATTTT.

This clonotype was seen a few times. The chain is built from TRBV20-1 and TRBJ2-5, with TRBD2 matching over 12 bases. CDR1 DFQATT and CDR2 SNEGSKA come from the germline V gene (reference sequence). CDR3 length: 14 amino acids. V gave up 5 bases and J gave up 5 bases; unmatched junction bases: 6. The CDR3 DNA is TGCAGTGCTTATGGGACTAGCGGGCGTGAGACCCAGTACTTC. It translates to CSAYGTSGRETQYF.

The V and J genes are TRBV19 and TRBJ2-2; unclear D gene. Germline V lookup: CDR1 LNHDA, CDR2 SQIVND (reference sequence). The CDR3 extends over 17 amino acids. V was cut by 4 bases and J by 4 bases, with 19 bases left in between. CDR3 nucleotide sequence: TGTGCCAGTAGTAAAATTGATCAGGCTTCACGCACCGGGGAGCTGTTTTTT. Residues: CASSKIDQASRTGELFF.

The table lists this clonotype with many counts. The chain is built from TRBV27 and TRBJ2-7; no firm D call. The length of the CDR3 is 14 residues. V lost 2 bases to trimming and J lost 2 bases, with 10 bases between them. Germline assignment: CDR1 MNHEY and CDR2 SMNVEV (reference sequence). This CDR3 is CASSLRIDPYEQYF. CDR3 DNA sequence: TGTGCCAGCAGTTTAAGGATAGATCCCTACGAGCAGTACTTC.

This sequence joins TRBV20-1 and TRBJ2-5; a weak D match, TRBD2 (5 bases). Trimming took off 6 bases at V and 7 bases at J, with 15 bases between the two ends. CDR3 length: 12 amino acids. Germline CDR1 DFQATT, CDR2 SNEGSKA (reference sequence). The CDR3 region is CSAGKQEGTQYF. The CDR3 region has the DNA TGCAGTGCAGGAAAGCAAGAGGGGACCCAGTACTTC.

Comment on this clonotype: This sequence may be a read error, since a much larger clone differs from it by one base. This sequence joins TRBV29-1 and TRBJ2-1; TRBD2 matches 8 bases. Gene TRBJ2-7 matches the end of the DNA better, so the J call may be wrong. CDR1 and CDR2 from the germline V gene are SQVTM and ANQGSEA. The length of the CDR3 is 17 residues. CDR3 in DNA: TGCAGCGTTGAACTCGCGGGAGGCGAACTCTCCTACAATGAGCAGTACTTC. It translates to CSVELAGGELSYNEQYF.

This clonotype turned up a few times. This chain connects TRBV10-3 to TRBJ2-7; 9 positions match TRBD1. Unmatched junction bases numbered 15, after V lost 3 bases and J lost 6 bases. The germline V gene has CDR1 ENHRY and CDR2 SYGVKD. CDR3 length equals 17 residues. CDR3 nucleotides: TGTGCCATCAGTGACTCCGTGACCGGGACAGGGTCCGGCGAGCAGTACTTC. It codes for CAISDSVTGTGSGEQYF.

This clonotype was seen a handful of times. The rearrangement joins TRBV4-1 to TRBJ2-2; weak D call: TRBD1 (6 bases). There are 15 residues in the CDR3. Germline values: CDR1 MGHRA, CDR2 YSYEKL. Trimming stripped 4 bases from V and 4 bases from J, with 13 bases between. The CDR3 loop reads CASSRTDSSTGELFF. CDR3 sequence (DNA): TGCGCCAGCAGCCGGACAGATTCTTCCACCGGGGAGCTGTTTTTT.

This clonotype was seen a handful of times. The V gene is TRBV6-1, the J gene TRBJ1-5; TRBD1 matches at 8 bases. This CDR3 contains 18 residues. Trimming cost V 6 bases and J 1 base; bases outside gene matches: 14. Germline CDR1 and CDR2: MNHNS and SASEGT. The CDR3 loop reads CASSEGQAPVRSNQPQHF. CDR3 coding DNA: TGTGCCAGCAGCGAGGGACAGGCGCCCGTTAGAAGCAATCAGCCCCAGCATTTT.

This clonotype was seen only a few times. The J gene is TRBJ2-1, the V gene TRBV6-2 or TRBV6-3; D not resolved. Germline CDR1 reads MNHEY; CDR2 reads SVGEGT. Trimming pared 0 bases from V and 9 bases from J, leaving 6 bases between. CDR3 length: 12 amino acids. The CDR3 reads CASSYSMGEQFF. Here the CDR3 DNA reads TGTGCCAGCAGTTACTCGATGGGTGAGCAGTTCTTC.